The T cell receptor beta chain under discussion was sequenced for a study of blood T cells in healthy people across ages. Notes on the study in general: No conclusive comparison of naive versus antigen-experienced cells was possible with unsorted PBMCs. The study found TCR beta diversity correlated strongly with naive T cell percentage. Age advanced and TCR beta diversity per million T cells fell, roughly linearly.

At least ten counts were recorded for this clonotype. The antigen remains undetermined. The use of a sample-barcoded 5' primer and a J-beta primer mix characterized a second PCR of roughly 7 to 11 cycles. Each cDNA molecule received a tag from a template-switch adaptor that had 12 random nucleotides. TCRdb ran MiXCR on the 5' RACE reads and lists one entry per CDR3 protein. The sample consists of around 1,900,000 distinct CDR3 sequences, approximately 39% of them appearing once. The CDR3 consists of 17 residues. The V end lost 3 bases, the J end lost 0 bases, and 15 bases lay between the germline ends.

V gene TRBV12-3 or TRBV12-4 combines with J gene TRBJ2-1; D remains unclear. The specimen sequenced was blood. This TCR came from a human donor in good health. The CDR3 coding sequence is TGTGCCAGCAGTTTTGCCCCTTTGCAGAGCTCCTACAATGAGCAGTTCTTC. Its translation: CASSFAPLQSSYNEQFF.